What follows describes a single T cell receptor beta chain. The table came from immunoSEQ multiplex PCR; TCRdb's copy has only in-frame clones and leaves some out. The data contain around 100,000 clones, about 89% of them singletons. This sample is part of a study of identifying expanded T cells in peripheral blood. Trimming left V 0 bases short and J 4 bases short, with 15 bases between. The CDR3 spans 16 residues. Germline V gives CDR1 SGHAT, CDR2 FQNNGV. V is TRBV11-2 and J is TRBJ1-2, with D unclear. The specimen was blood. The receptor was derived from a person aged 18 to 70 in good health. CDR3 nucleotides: TGTGCCAGCAGCTTAGACGGGTCTCCGACTGTCTATGGCTACACCTTC. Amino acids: CASSLDGSPTVYGYTF. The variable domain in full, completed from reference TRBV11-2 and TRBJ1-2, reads EAGVAQSPRYKIIEKRQSVAFWCNPISGHATLYWYQQILGQGPKLLIQFQNNGVVDDSQLPKDRFSAERLKGVDSTLKIQPAKLEDSAVYLCASSLDGSPTVYGYTFGSGTRLTVV.